Presented here are 32 T cell receptor beta chains from one specimen sequenced in a study of vaccination effects on CD4 cells after COVID-19. Clones were sequenced by immunoSEQ multiplex PCR, and TCRdb holds only the in-frame ones, with some missing. Of some 8,000 clones in the sample, under 85% were seen once. Within the ViraFEST assay, antigen-specific CD4+ T cells underwent expansion with viral peptide pools prior to sequencing. The authors isolated CD4+ T cells after about eleven days of culture. These receptors are not linked to any known antigen. Material: CD4+ T cells from PBMCs cultured with HCoV-229E spike peptides, obtained before COVID-19 vaccination. The receptors derive from a human donor who received a COVID-19 vaccine.

Here the CDR3 reads CASSLDRAGAGLGELFF. The CDR3 coding sequence is TGTGCCAGCAGCTTAGATCGGGCAGGGGCTGGCCTCGGGGAGCTGTTTTTT. The chain has TRBV11-2 and TRBJ2-2, with a tentative D call TRBD1 (6 bases). Deletions cut 0 bases from V and 7 bases from J, with 18 bases between. Germline assignment: CDR1 SGHAT and CDR2 FQNNGV. The CDR3 is 17 amino acids.

V is TRBV27 and J is TRBJ2-5, with D maybe TRBD1 (5 bases). There are 15 residues in the CDR3. Trimming removed 2 bases at V and 5 bases at J, with 15 bases between. Germline CDR1 is MNHEY and CDR2 is SMNVEV (reference sequence). DNA of the CDR3: TGTGCCAGCAGTTTAGGGGCGCTAGTGGATGAGACCCAGTACTTC. Amino acids: CASSLGALVDETQYF.

The chain combines TRBV9 with TRBJ2-1; D remains ambiguous. The CDR3 sequence is 15 residues long. Trimming took 0 bases from V and 2 from J, leaving 9 bases between them. The germline V gene encodes CDR1 SGDLS and CDR2 YYNGEE. The CDR3 region has the DNA TGTGCCAGCAGCGTAGTAGTGGATACCTACAATGAGCAGTTCTTC. This encodes CASSVVVDTYNEQFF.

The chain recombines TRBV7-8 with TRBJ2-1; 10 nucleotides line up with TRBD1. V gave up 5 bases and J gave up 2 bases; unmatched junction bases: 9. CDR1 is SGHVS, CDR2 FQNEAQ, per germline. This CDR3 has 17 residues. Written as DNA, the CDR3 is TGTGCCAGCAGCCTGAGTAGGGGGACAGGGGCCTACAATGAGCAGTTCTTC. This encodes CASSLSRGTGAYNEQFF.

The rearrangement links TRBV4-1 to TRBJ1-1; tentatively, D is TRBD1 (5 bases). This CDR3 spans 16 amino acids. Germline lookup yields CDR1 MGHRA and CDR2 YSYEKL. Trimming took 0 bases from V and 4 from J, leaving 15 bases between them. CDR3 nucleotide sequence: TGCGCCAGCAGCCAAGAGTCGGGGGTGAGGGGCACTGAAGCTTTCTTT. Its translation is CASSQESGVRGTEAFF.

The chain uses TRBV2 and TRBJ2-7, with TRBD2 as a possible D gene (5 bases). V gave up 3 bases and J gave up 6 bases, with 12 bases separating them. The CDR3 is made up of 13 amino acids. The germline gives CDR1 SNHLY, CDR2 FYNNEI. CDR3 nucleotide sequence: TGTGCCAGCAGTGACGTAGGGCGGGCCGAGCAGTACTTC. Protein product: CASSDVGRAEQYF.

This chain links TRBV28 with TRBJ1-1; D may be TRBD1 (6 bases). Germline values: CDR1 MDHEN, CDR2 SYDVKM. The CDR3 sequence is 12 residues long. CDR3 sequence: CVSVRGNTEAFF. The CDR3 coding sequence is TGTGTGTCGGTCAGGGGGAACACTGAAGCTTTCTTT.

The chain carries TRBV6-6 and TRBJ2-3, with 10 nucleotides matching TRBD2. The germline gives CDR1 MNHNY, CDR2 SVGAGI (reference sequence). Trimming cost V 10 bases and J 0 bases; bases outside gene matches: 4. The CDR3 runs to 14 residues. The CDR3 region has the DNA TGTGCCACAATAGCGGGAGGAAGCACAGATACGCAGTATTTT. Its translation: CATIAGGSTDTQYF.

This chain uses TRBV19 with TRBJ1-2; 9 positions agree with TRBD1. J lost 4 bases, V lost 1 base, and 4 bases had no gene match. There are 15 residues in the CDR3. Germline CDR1 and CDR2: LNHDA and SQIVND (reference sequence). In DNA form, the CDR3 reads TGTGCCAGTAGTATAGGGACAGGGGCCCCCTATGGCTACACCTTC. Its protein is CASSIGTGAPYGYTF.

This clone was recorded only once. The rearrangement uses TRBV5-1 and TRBJ1-3; 8 bases are shared with TRBD1. With V trimmed by 0 bases and J by 8 bases, 4 bases remained unmatched. This CDR3 spans 14 amino acids. Germline lookup yields CDR1 SGHRS and CDR2 YFSETQ. The CDR3, as DNA: TGCGCCAGCAGCTTGGACAGGGGGGAGGACACCATATATTTT. This encodes CASSLDRGEDTIYF.

The rearrangement joins TRBV19 to TRBJ2-2; 11 bases map to TRBD2. The CDR3 length is 20 residues. CDR1 LNHDA and CDR2 SQIVND come from the germline V gene (reference sequence). J was trimmed by 5 bases and V by 4 bases; bases with no gene match: 18. Here the CDR3 DNA reads TGTGCCAGTAGTACCCCGAGCCTAGCGGGAGGTCGTTTAAATACCGGGGAGCTGTTTTTT. Its translation: CASSTPSLAGGRLNTGELFF.

J is TRBJ2-1 and V is TRBV9; D gene unclear. Germline CDR1 SGDLS, CDR2 YYNGEE. The CDR3 runs 14 residues. Deletions cut 2 bases from V and 6 bases from J, with 12 bases between. CDR3 region: CASSVSVGVNEQFF. CDR3 in DNA: TGTGCCAGCAGCGTTTCGGTAGGTGTCAATGAGCAGTTCTTC.

The chain links TRBV4-1 to TRBJ2-7; TRBD1 agrees at 8 bases. Germline V gene lookup returns CDR1 MGHRA and CDR2 YSYEKL. J was trimmed by 4 bases and V by 4 bases; bases with no gene match: 9. The CDR3 sequence is 15 residues long. CDR3 in amino acids: CASSPLGQGGYEQYF. In DNA form, the CDR3 reads TGCGCCAGCAGCCCACTCGGACAGGGTGGGTACGAGCAGTACTTC.

The genes are TRBV23-1 and TRBJ1-3, with D possibly TRBD1 on 6 matching bases. TRBV23-1 counts as an open reading frame of uncertain function. Trimming shortened V by 4 bases and J by 4 bases, and 11 bases separated the two germline ends. This CDR3 is 14 amino acids long. CDR3 loop: CASSLGTGGNTIYF. The CDR3 coding sequence is TGCGCCAGCAGTCTCGGCACAGGGGGAAACACCATATATTTT.

The rearrangement links TRBV5-4 to TRBJ1-2; D gene ambiguous. The germline V and J ends were trimmed by 0 bases and 7 bases, with 19 bases remaining between them. CDR3 length equals 16 residues. Germline V lookup: CDR1 SGHNT, CDR2 YYREEE (reference sequence). The CDR3 region has the DNA TGTGCCAGCAGCTTGGTATCTTCCGGGGTAACGGGTGGCTACACCTTC. Its protein product is CASSLVSSGVTGGYTF. Combining the CDR3 with reference TRBV5-4 and TRBJ1-2 gives the whole variable domain ETGVTQSPTHLIKTRGQQVTLRCSSQSGHNTVSWYQQALGQGPQFIFQYYREEENGRGNFPPRFSGLQFPNYSSELNVNALELDDSALYLCASSLVSSGVTGGYTFGSGTRLTVV.

The J gene is TRBJ1-2, the V gene TRBV10-3; 7 nucleotides agree with TRBD1. CDR1 and CDR2 (germline): ENHRY, SYGVKD. V gave up 6 bases and J gave up 4 bases; unmatched junction bases: 5. CDR3 size: 13 residues. CDR3 nucleotide sequence: TGTGCCATCAGCACCCGGGACAGCTATGGCTACACCTTC. It translates to CAISTRDSYGYTF.

The rearrangement joins TRBV5-1 to TRBJ2-1; TRBD2 matches at 10 bases. The germline gives CDR1 SGHRS, CDR2 YFSETQ. The CDR3 runs to 15 residues. Germline trimming cut 0 bases from V and 5 bases from J; bases unmatched to any gene: 2. The CDR3 DNA reads as TGCGCCAGCAGCTTGGTAGCGGGAGGAAACAATGAGCAGTTCTTC. Translating gives CASSLVAGGNNEQFF.

The chain employs TRBV2 and TRBJ2-3; no clear D. Germline V gene data show CDR1 as SNHLY and CDR2 as FYNNEI. Trimming pared 7 bases from V and 7 bases from J, leaving 15 bases between. This CDR3 comprises 13 residues. The CDR3 coding sequence is TGTGCCAGCACGTCTTCCTCGGCTAATACGCAGTATTTT. It encodes CASTSSSANTQYF.

This clone was seen a few times. CDR3 region: CASSLAASGSSYEQYF. As DNA, the CDR3 is TGTGCCAGCAGTTTAGCGGCTAGCGGGAGTTCCTACGAGCAGTACTTC. The chain carries TRBV28 and TRBJ2-7; 10 nucleotides align to TRBD2. The CDR3 has 16 amino acids. The germline gives CDR1 MDHEN, CDR2 SYDVKM. J lost 1 base, V lost 2 bases, and 5 bases had no gene match. The full variable domain, with the rest looked up from reference TRBV28 and TRBJ2-7, is DVKVTQSSRYLVKRTGEKVFLECVQDMDHENMFWYRQDPGLGLRLIYFSYDVKMKEKGDIPEGYSVSREKKERFSLILESASTNQTSMYLCASSLAASGSSYEQYFGPGTRLTVT.

V gene TRBV25-1 combines with J gene TRBJ1-6; 7 positions agree with TRBD1. Germline V gene data show CDR1 as MGHDK and CDR2 as SYGVNS. The ends lost 7 bases at V and 9 bases at J; junction bases unmatched: 15. The CDR3 runs 16 residues. The CDR3 nucleotides are TGTGCCAGCACCCGAGGGGACAGCGTGTTTGCTTCACCCCTCCACTTT. Amino acid sequence: CASTRGDSVFASPLHF.

The rearrangement links TRBV18 to TRBJ1-2; D unresolved. The length of the CDR3 is 15 residues. Germline loops: CDR1 KGHSH, CDR2 LQKENI. V was pared by 0 bases and J by 2 bases, with 10 bases between. CDR3 nucleotide sequence: TGTGCCAGCTCACCACCGCACAGTGGAAACTATGGCTACACCTTC. Its protein is CASSPPHSGNYGYTF.

The chain employs TRBV28 and TRBJ2-2, with 11 positions matching TRBD2. Unmatched junction bases numbered 9, after V lost 6 bases and J lost 6 bases. The CDR3 has 16 amino acids. The germline V gene has CDR1 MDHEN and CDR2 SYDVKM. CDR3 protein: CASSSPTSGSAGELFF. The CDR3 DNA sequence: TGTGCCAGCAGCTCCCCCACTAGCGGGAGCGCCGGGGAGCTGTTTTTT.

The rearrangement joins TRBV3-1 (or the pseudogene TRBV3-2) to TRBJ1-2; D is perhaps TRBD1 (5 bases). Germline V lookup: CDR1 LGHDT, CDR2 YNNKEL (reference sequence). V was clipped by 2 bases and J by 2 bases, with 12 bases between them. There are 15 residues in the CDR3. The CDR3: CASSQNPGGNYGYTF. DNA for the CDR3: TGTGCCAGCAGCCAAAATCCGGGGGGGAACTATGGCTACACCTTC.

This clone was seen a single time. This chain joins TRBV5-1 and TRBJ1-1; TRBD1 might be the D (5 bases). There are 13 residues in the CDR3. Trimming stripped 1 base from V and 5 bases from J, with 9 bases between. Germline-derived CDR1 and CDR2 are SGHRS and YFSETQ. The CDR3: CASSLPGVTEAFF. The DNA of the CDR3 is TGCGCCAGCAGCTTGCCGGGGGTGACTGAAGCTTTCTTT.

The V call is TRBV7-9, the J call TRBJ1-5; D uncertain. Germline CDR1 and CDR2: SEHNR and FQNEAQ (reference sequence). The CDR3 length is 14 residues. Trimming took 1 base from V and 1 from J, leaving 5 bases between them. The CDR3 bases are TGTGCCAGCAGCTTAGATGGGAGCAATCAGCCCCAGCATTTT. This codes for CASSLDGSNQPQHF.

The V gene is TRBV5-6, the J gene TRBJ1-1; D is possibly TRBD1 (5 bases). The V end lost 0 bases, the J end lost 5 bases, and 14 bases lay between the germline ends. The germline V gene encodes CDR1 SGHDT and CDR2 YYEEEE. This CDR3 contains 15 residues. The CDR3: CASSLAGGTRTEAFF. CDR3 sequence (DNA): TGTGCCAGCAGCTTGGCCGGGGGGACCCGGACTGAAGCTTTCTTT.

The rearrangement joins TRBV5-4 to TRBJ2-7; 7 positions agree with TRBD1. Germline values: CDR1 SGHNT, CDR2 YYREEE (reference sequence). The CDR3 totals 13 residues. The V gene end was trimmed by 4 bases and the J gene end by 3 bases; junction bases not matched to a gene: 4. The CDR3 DNA follows: TGTGCCAGCAGCGTAACAGGGGACTACGAGCAGTACTTC. This gives the protein CASSVTGDYEQYF.

This rearrangement joins TRBV2 to TRBJ1-1; TRBD1 matches 8 bases. The trim removed 2 bases at V and 1 base at J, leaving 9 bases unmatched. Germline CDR1 reads SNHLY; CDR2 reads FYNNEI. The CDR3 covers 17 residues. DNA of the CDR3: TGTGCCAGCAGTGAATCGGGAGGACAGGGCTGGAACACTGAAGCTTTCTTT. Its translation is CASSESGGQGWNTEAFF. Variable domain in full (rest from reference TRBV2 and TRBJ1-1): EPEVTQTPSHQVTQMGQEVILRCVPISNHLYFYWYRQILGQKVEFLVSFYNNEISEKSEIFDDQFSVERPDGSNFTLKIRSTKLEDSAMYFCASSESGGQGWNTEAFFGQGTRLTVV.

This chain joins TRBV6-5 and TRBJ1-5, with TRBD1 identical over 7 bases. Germline CDR1 reads MNHEY; CDR2 reads SVGAGI. The CDR3 consists of 15 residues. Germline trimming cut 7 bases from V and 0 bases from J; bases unmatched to any gene: 6. This CDR3 is CASKPTGDSNQPQHF. CDR3 coding DNA: TGTGCCAGCAAACCAACAGGGGATAGCAATCAGCCCCAGCATTTT.

This sequence joins TRBV14 and TRBJ1-4; no clear D. Germline V gene sequence: CDR1 SGHDN, CDR2 FVKESK. This CDR3 has 12 residues. Trimming cost V 3 bases and J 8 bases, with 7 bases left between them. The CDR3 DNA follows: TGTGCCAGCAGCCAGGGTTCCGAAAAACTGTTTTTT. Translation: CASSQGSEKLFF. Supplemented by reference TRBV14 and TRBJ1-4, the full variable domain reads EAGVTQFPSHSVIEKGQTVTLRCDPISGHDNLYWYRRVMGKEIKFLLHFVKESKQDESGMPNNRFLAERTGGTYSTLKVQPAELEDSGVYFCASSQGSEKLFFGSGTQLSVL.

The chain uses TRBV4-1 and TRBJ1-2; possible D gene TRBD1, 5 bases. The CDR3 loop spans 13 amino acids. The germline V and J ends were trimmed by 9 bases and 2 bases, with 13 bases remaining between them. Germline CDR1 is MGHRA and CDR2 is YSYEKL. The CDR3 protein is CASSSDRNYGYTF. Here the CDR3 DNA reads TGCGCCAGTTCATCAGACAGAAACTATGGCTACACCTTC.

The chain uses TRBV27 and TRBJ1-3; D gene uncertain. The CDR3 length is 13 residues. The germline gives CDR1 MNHEY, CDR2 SMNVEV (reference sequence). The V gene lost 5 bases and the J gene lost 3 bases, with 8 bases spanning the gap. The CDR3 region is CASSPQIGNTIYF. For the CDR3, the DNA is TGTGCCAGCAGTCCGCAAATTGGAAACACCATATATTTT.